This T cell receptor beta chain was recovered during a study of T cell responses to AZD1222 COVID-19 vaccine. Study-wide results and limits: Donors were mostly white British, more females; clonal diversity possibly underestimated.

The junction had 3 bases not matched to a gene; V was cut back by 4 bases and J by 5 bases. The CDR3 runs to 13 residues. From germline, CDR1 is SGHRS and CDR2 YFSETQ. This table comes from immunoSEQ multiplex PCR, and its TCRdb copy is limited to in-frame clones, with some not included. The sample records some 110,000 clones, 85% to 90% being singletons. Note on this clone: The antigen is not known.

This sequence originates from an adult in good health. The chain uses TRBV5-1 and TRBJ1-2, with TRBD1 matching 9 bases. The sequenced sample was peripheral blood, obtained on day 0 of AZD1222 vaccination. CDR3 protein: CASSPGQGYGYTF. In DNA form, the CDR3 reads TGCGCCAGCAGCCCAGGACAGGGGTATGGCTACACCTTC.